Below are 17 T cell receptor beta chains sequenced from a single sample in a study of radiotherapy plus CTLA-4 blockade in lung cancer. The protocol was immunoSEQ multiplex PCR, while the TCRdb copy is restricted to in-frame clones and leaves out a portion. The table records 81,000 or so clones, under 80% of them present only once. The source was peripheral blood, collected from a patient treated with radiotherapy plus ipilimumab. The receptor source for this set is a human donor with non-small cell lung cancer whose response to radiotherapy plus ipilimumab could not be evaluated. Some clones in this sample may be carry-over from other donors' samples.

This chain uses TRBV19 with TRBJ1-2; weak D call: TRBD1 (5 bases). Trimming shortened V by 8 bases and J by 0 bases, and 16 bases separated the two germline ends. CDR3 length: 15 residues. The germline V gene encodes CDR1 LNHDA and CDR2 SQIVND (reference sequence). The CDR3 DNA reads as TGTGCCAGTTTCAAATCCGGGGGACCTAACTATGGCTACACCTTC. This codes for CASFKSGGPNYGYTF.

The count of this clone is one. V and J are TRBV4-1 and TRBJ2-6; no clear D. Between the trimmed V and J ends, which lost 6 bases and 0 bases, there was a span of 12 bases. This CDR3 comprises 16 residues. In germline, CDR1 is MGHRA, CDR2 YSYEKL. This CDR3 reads CASRHIPGSGANVLTF. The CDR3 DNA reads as TGCGCCAGCAGACATATACCAGGCTCTGGGGCCAACGTCCTGACTTTC.

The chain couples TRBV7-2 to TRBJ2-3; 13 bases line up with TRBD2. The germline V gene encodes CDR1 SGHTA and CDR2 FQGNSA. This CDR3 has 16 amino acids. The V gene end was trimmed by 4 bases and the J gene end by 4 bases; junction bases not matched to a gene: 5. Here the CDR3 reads CASSSWTSGGPDTQYF. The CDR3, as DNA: TGTGCCAGCAGCTCCTGGACTAGCGGGGGTCCAGATACGCAGTATTTT.

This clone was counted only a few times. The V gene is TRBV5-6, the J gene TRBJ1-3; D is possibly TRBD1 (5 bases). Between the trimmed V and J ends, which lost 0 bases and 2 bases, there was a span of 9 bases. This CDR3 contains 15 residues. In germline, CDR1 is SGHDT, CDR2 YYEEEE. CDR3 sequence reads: CASSLGPGAGNTIYF. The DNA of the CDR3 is TGTGCCAGCAGCTTGGGGCCGGGGGCTGGAAACACCATATATTTT.

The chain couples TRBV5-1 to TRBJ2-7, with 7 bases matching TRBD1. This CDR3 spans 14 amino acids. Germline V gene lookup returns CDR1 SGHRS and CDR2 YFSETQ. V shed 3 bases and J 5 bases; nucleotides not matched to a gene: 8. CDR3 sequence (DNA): TGCGCCAGCAGCTCCCGACAGGGTATGAACGAGCAGTACTTC. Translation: CASSSRQGMNEQYF.

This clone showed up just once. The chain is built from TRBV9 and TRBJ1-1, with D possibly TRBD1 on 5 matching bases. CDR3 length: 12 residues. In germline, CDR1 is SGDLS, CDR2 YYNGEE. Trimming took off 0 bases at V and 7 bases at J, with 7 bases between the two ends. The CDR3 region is CASSVVQGEAFF. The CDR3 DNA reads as TGTGCCAGCAGCGTAGTCCAGGGTGAAGCTTTCTTT.

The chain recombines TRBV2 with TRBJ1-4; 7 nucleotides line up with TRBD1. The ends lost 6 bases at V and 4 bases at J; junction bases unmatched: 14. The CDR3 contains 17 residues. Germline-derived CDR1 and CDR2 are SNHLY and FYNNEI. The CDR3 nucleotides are TGTGCCAGCAGAGTCGGGACAGCTCAAACCCTTAATGAAAAACTGTTTTTT. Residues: CASRVGTAQTLNEKLFF.

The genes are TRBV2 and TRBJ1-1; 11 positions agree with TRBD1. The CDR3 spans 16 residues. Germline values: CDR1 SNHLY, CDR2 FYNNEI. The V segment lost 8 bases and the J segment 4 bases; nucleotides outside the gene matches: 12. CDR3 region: CASPGDRGSLSTEAFF. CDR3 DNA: TGTGCCAGCCCCGGGGACAGGGGGAGCCTTAGCACTGAAGCTTTCTTT.

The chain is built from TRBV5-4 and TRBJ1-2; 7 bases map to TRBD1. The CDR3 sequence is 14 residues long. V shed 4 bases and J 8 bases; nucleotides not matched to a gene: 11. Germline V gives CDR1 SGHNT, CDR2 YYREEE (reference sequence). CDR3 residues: CASSPGTVGYGYTF. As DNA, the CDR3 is TGTGCCAGCAGCCCCGGGACAGTAGGATACGGCTACACCTTC.

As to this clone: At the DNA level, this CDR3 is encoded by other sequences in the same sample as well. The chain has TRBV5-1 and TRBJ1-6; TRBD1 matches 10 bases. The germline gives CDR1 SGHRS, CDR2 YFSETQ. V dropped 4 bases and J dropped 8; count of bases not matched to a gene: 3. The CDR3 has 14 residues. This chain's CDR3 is CASSLGTGDSPLHF. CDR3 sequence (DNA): TGCGCCAGCAGCCTCGGGACAGGGGATTCACCCCTCCACTTT.

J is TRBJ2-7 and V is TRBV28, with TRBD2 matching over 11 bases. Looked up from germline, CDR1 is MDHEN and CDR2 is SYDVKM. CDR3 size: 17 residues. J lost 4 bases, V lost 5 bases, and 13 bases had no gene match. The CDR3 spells CASSQPGLAALSYEQYF. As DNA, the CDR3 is TGTGCCAGCAGTCAACCGGGACTAGCGGCCCTCTCATACGAGCAGTACTTC. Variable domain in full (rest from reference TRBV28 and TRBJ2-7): DVKVTQSSRYLVKRTGEKVFLECVQDMDHENMFWYRQDPGLGLRLIYFSYDVKMKEKGDIPEGYSVSREKKERFSLILESASTNQTSMYLCASSQPGLAALSYEQYFGPGTRLTVT.

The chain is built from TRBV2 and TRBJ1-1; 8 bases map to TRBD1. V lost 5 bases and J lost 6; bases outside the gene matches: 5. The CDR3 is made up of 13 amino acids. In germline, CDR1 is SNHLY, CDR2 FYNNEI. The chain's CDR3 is CASSTGQGPEAFF. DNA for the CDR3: TGTGCCAGCAGTACCGGACAGGGTCCTGAAGCTTTCTTT.

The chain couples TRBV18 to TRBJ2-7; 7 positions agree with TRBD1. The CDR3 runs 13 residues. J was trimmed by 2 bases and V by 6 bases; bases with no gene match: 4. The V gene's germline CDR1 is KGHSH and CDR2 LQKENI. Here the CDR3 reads CASSPGTAYEQYF. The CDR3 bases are TGTGCCAGCTCGCCCGGGACAGCCTACGAGCAGTACTTC.

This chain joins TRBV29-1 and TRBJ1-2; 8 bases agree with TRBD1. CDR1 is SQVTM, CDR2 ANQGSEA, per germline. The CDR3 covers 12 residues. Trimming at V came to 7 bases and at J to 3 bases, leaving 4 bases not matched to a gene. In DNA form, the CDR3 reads TGCAGCGCAGACAGGGGCGACTATGGCTACACCTTC. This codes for CSADRGDYGYTF.

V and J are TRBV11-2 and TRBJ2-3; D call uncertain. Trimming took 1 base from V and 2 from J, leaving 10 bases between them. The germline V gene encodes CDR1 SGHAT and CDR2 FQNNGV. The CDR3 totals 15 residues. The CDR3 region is CASSLAPRLTDTQYF. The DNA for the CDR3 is TGTGCCAGCAGCTTAGCCCCGAGGCTCACAGATACGCAGTATTTT.

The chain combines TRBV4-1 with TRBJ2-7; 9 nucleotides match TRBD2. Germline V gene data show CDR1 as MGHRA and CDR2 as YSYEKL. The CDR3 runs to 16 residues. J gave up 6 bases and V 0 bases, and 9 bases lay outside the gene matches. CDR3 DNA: TGCGCCAGCAGCCAAGACCCAGCGGGGGGTCCTAGCGAGCAGTACTTC. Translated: CASSQDPAGGPSEQYF.

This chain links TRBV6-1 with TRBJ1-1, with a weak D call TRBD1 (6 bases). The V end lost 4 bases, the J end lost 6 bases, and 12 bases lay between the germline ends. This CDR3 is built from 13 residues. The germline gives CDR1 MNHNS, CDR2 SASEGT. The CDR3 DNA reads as TGTGCCAGCAGTGCAGGGGATTGGGCTGAAGCTTTCTTT. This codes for CASSAGDWAEAFF.